This TCR beta chain comes out of a study of Ad26.COV2.S vaccination and SARS-CoV-2 variants. Study-level findings and limits: Spike-specific TCR breadth was greater in vaccine than placebo recipients. Those who received vaccine or placebo ended up with similar non-spike TCR breadth. From the TCR breadth and depth analyses, total T cell responses may have been underestimated.

The protocol was immunoSEQ multiplex PCR, while the TCRdb copy is restricted to in-frame clones and leaves out a portion. The sample lists roughly 240,000 clones; more than 75% were seen once. With respect to this clone: Its antigen is as yet unknown.

Trimming removed 5 bases from V and 7 bases from J, with 12 bases in between. CDR1 is SGHAT and CDR2 is FQNNGV in the germline V gene. The CDR3 is 13 amino acids. Treatment reported: about 20 received Ad26.COV2.S at low or high dose, single or two shots; about 5 received placebo; per-sample allocation not given. Following the first vaccine or placebo injection, samples were taken on day 63. Immunization relied on an Ad26 vector, which expressed Wuhan-strain SARS-CoV-2 spike. This specimen consisted of peripheral blood, obtained in a trial of Ad26.COV2.S vaccine versus placebo. This receptor was obtained from a person aged 18 to 65 who received the Ad26.COV2.S COVID-19 vaccine or a placebo. V and J are TRBV11-2 and TRBJ2-1, with D possibly called TRBD1 or TRBD2 (5 bases each). The CDR3 DNA reads TGTGCCAGCAGCCTGGGGACGAATAATGAGCAGTTCTTC. This translates into CASSLGTNNEQFF.